The 29 T cell receptor beta chains listed next were all sequenced from one sample in a study of cytomegalovirus exposure and HLA in healthy donors. PCR employed 60 Vbeta and 13 Jbeta primers. Sequencing used immunoSEQ multiplex PCR; TCRdb keeps in-frame clones, though not all of them. The sample yields some 150,000 clones, 70% to 85% seen once. Sequencing was carried out using PBMCs. All receptors come from a man aged 30 to 45 in good health and CMV-seronegative.

The J gene is TRBJ2-2, the V gene TRBV5-4; TRBD1 matches 9 bases. Germline values: CDR1 SGHNT, CDR2 YYREEE (reference sequence). V shed 4 bases and J 4 bases; nucleotides not matched to a gene: 11. CDR3 size: 17 residues. CDR3 sequence (DNA): TGTGCCAGCAGCCTAGAACCGGGACAGGGCGGCACCGGGGAGCTGTTTTTT. This encodes CASSLEPGQGGTGELFF. The full variable domain, rest sourced from reference TRBV5-4 and TRBJ2-2, is ETGVTQSPTHLIKTRGQQVTLRCSSQSGHNTVSWYQQALGQGPQFIFQYYREEENGRGNFPPRFSGLQFPNYSSELNVNALELDDSALYLCASSLEPGQGGTGELFFGEGSRLTVL.

The rearrangement joins TRBV27 to TRBJ2-1; possible D gene TRBD2, 6 bases. The CDR3 loop spans 15 amino acids. From germline, CDR1 is MNHEY and CDR2 SMNVEV (reference sequence). V dropped 2 bases and J dropped 6 bases, with 14 bases sitting between them. CDR3 sequence reads: CASSLGTPAVNEQFF. The CDR3 DNA sequence: TGTGCCAGCAGTTTAGGGACTCCTGCGGTCAATGAGCAGTTCTTC.

The V gene is TRBV7-9, the J gene TRBJ2-1; 14 positions match TRBD2. The CDR3 is made up of 15 amino acids. The germline V gene has CDR1 SEHNR and CDR2 FQNEAQ (reference sequence). Trimming at V came to 1 base and at J to 7 bases, leaving 0 bases not matched to a gene. CDR3 nucleotides: TGTGCCAGCAGCTTAGGGACTAGCGGGGGGAATGAGCAGTTCTTC. It yields the protein CASSLGTSGGNEQFF.

As concerns this clone: A junction end diverges from the germline sequence, so it may reflect a read error. The chain employs TRBV25-1 and TRBJ2-1; perhaps TRBD2 as D (6 bases). The CDR3 has 11 residues. Germline CDR1 MGHDK, CDR2 SYGVNS. The CDR3 bases are TGTGCCAGCAGTGCGCAGTGGGGGGTGGTCTTC. Translating gives CASSAQWGVVF.

The chain carries TRBV19 and TRBJ2-1; 7 nucleotides agree with TRBD1. This CDR3 has 14 residues. Trimming removed 0 bases from V and 7 bases from J; junction bases left unmatched: 3. Per the germline V gene, CDR1 is LNHDA and CDR2 is SQIVND (reference sequence). CDR3 bases: TGTGCCAGTAGTATAGAGGGCAGGGGGAATGAGCAGTTCTTC. This codes for CASSIEGRGNEQFF.

V is TRBV9 and J is TRBJ2-7; D may be TRBD2 (6 bases). Germline V gene sequence: CDR1 SGDLS, CDR2 YYNGEE. The length of the CDR3 is 15 residues. Trimming pared 0 bases from V and 0 bases from J, leaving 10 bases between. The CDR3 loop reads CASSVGRGSSYEQYF. The CDR3 DNA is TGTGCCAGCAGCGTAGGTCGGGGGAGCTCCTACGAGCAGTACTTC. Variable domain in full (rest from reference TRBV9 and TRBJ2-7): DSGVTQTPKHLITATGQRVTLRCSPRSGDLSVYWYQQSLDQGLQFLIQYYNGEERAKGNILERFSAQQFPDLHSELNLSSLELGDSALYFCASSVGRGSSYEQYFGPGTRLTVT.

This clone was counted a single time. This rearrangement joins TRBV30 to TRBJ2-5; tentatively, D is TRBD2 (5 bases). The CDR3 contains 16 residues. The V end was cut by 0 bases, the J end by 5 bases, with 19 bases between. The germline gives CDR1 GTSNPN, CDR2 SVGIG (reference sequence). The CDR3 here is CAWSVLHSGTVETQYF. The CDR3 bases are TGTGCCTGGAGTGTTCTTCACTCGGGAACGGTCGAGACCCAGTACTTC.

The chain combines TRBV5-5 with TRBJ2-1; 8 positions agree with TRBD1. Germline V gene sequence: CDR1 SGHKS, CDR2 YYEKEE (reference sequence). V trimming: 4 bases; J trimming: 6 bases; junction bases outside the gene matches: 6. The CDR3 totals 14 residues. The CDR3 spells CASSQDRVRNEQFF. CDR3 coding DNA: TGTGCCAGCAGCCAGGACAGGGTGCGCAATGAGCAGTTCTTC.

The chain combines TRBV2 with TRBJ2-2, with D maybe TRBD2 (6 bases). Trimming shortened V by 1 base and J by 0 bases, and 12 bases separated the two germline ends. CDR1 and CDR2 from the germline V gene are SNHLY and FYNNEI. There are 17 residues in the CDR3. In DNA form, the CDR3 reads TGTGCCAGCAGTGAAGTCTTGGGGACTTCGAACACCGGGGAGCTGTTTTTT. Its translation: CASSEVLGTSNTGELFF.

This chain uses TRBV5-4 with TRBJ2-1; 15 positions match TRBD2. Germline V gives CDR1 SGHNT, CDR2 YYREEE (reference sequence). CDR3 size: 16 residues. The J segment lost 9 bases and the V segment lost 4 bases, leaving 8 bases of the junction unmatched. DNA of the CDR3: TGTGCCAGCAGCCCCGGACTAGCGGGGGGGTCCACTGAGCAGTTCTTC. This codes for CASSPGLAGGSTEQFF.

This rearrangement joins TRBV5-4 to TRBJ2-7; D possibly corresponds to TRBD2 (6 bases). This CDR3 has 15 amino acids. V lost 2 bases and J lost 2, with 14 bases in between. Germline CDR1 SGHNT, CDR2 YYREEE (reference sequence). CDR3 DNA: TGTGCCAGCAGCTTTCCCGGGACTGCTCCCTACGAGCAGTACTTC. It is translated as CASSFPGTAPYEQYF.

This clone was seen just once. The V and J genes are TRBV28 and TRBJ2-7, with 7 positions matching TRBD1. V lost 5 bases, J lost 3 bases, and 16 bases stayed unmatched. This CDR3 has 17 amino acids. Germline V gene lookup returns CDR1 MDHEN and CDR2 SYDVKM. Here the CDR3 DNA reads TGTGCCAGCAGTCCCAGGACAGGCCGGAGAAGGTTCTACGAGCAGTACTTC. Encoded protein: CASSPRTGRRRFYEQYF.

V usage is TRBV7-9 and J usage is TRBJ2-1; 8 bases agree with TRBD2. The CDR3 loop spans 16 amino acids. V was clipped by 4 bases and J by 7 bases; unmatched bases: 12. Germline V gene data show CDR1 as SEHNR and CDR2 as FQNEAQ (reference sequence). CDR3 protein: CASSSAGTRARNEQFF. CDR3 sequence (DNA): TGTGCCAGCAGCTCCGCCGGGACTAGGGCTAGGAATGAGCAGTTCTTC.

The chain links TRBV30 to TRBJ2-7; no clear D. V dropped 2 bases and J dropped 5 bases, with 10 bases sitting between them. Looked up from germline, CDR1 is GTSNPN and CDR2 is SVGIG (reference sequence). There are 12 residues in the CDR3. The CDR3 DNA reads TGTGCCTGGAGTTCCCCACAGCACGAGCAGTACTTC. Translation: CAWSSPQHEQYF.

The genes are TRBV14 and TRBJ1-1; possibly TRBD1 for D (5 bases). The CDR3 contains 14 residues. Germline CDR1 is SGHDN and CDR2 is FVKESK. Trimming removed 4 bases from V and 2 bases from J, with 11 bases in between. This chain's CDR3 is CASSRTPSNTEAFF. CDR3 coding DNA: TGTGCCAGCAGCCGGACACCCTCTAACACTGAAGCTTTCTTT. The entire variable domain, with the rest obtained from reference TRBV14 and TRBJ1-1, is as follows: EAGVTQFPSHSVIEKGQTVTLRCDPISGHDNLYWYRRVMGKEIKFLLHFVKESKQDESGMPNNRFLAERTGGTYSTLKVQPAELEDSGVYFCASSRTPSNTEAFFGQGTRLTVV.

The V call is TRBV6-1, the J call TRBJ1-5; a possible D gene is TRBD1 (5 bases). CDR3 length equals 15 residues. Trimming cost V 4 bases and J 6 bases, with 16 bases left between them. The V gene's germline CDR1 is MNHNS and CDR2 SASEGT. This chain's CDR3 is CASSAPRGGGQPQHF. The CDR3 region has the DNA TGTGCCAGCAGTGCCCCTAGGGGAGGTGGTCAGCCCCAGCATTTT.

This chain uses TRBV6-1 with TRBJ2-2, with D perhaps TRBD1 (6 bases). This CDR3 is 14 amino acids long. Trimming pared 5 bases from V and 1 base from J, leaving 8 bases between. In germline, CDR1 is MNHNS, CDR2 SASEGT. In nucleotides, the CDR3 is TGTGCCAGCAGTCCGACAGGGAACACCGGGGAGCTGTTTTTT. Protein product: CASSPTGNTGELFF.

The chain carries TRBV2 and TRBJ1-2; possible D gene TRBD1, 5 bases. CDR1 SNHLY and CDR2 FYNNEI come from the germline V gene. V lost 3 bases to trimming and J lost 4 bases, with 9 bases between them. CDR3 length equals 13 residues. CDR3 loop: CASSEGLSYGYTF. CDR3 nucleotides: TGTGCCAGCAGTGAGGGACTCAGCTATGGCTACACCTTC.

This chain uses TRBV29-1 with TRBJ1-1; 8 positions agree with TRBD1. CDR3 size: 12 residues. CDR1 SQVTM and CDR2 ANQGSEA come from the germline V gene. J gave up 5 bases and V 5 bases, and 4 bases lay outside the gene matches. The CDR3 protein is CSVITGGTEAFF. The CDR3 nucleotides are TGCAGCGTTATAACAGGGGGGACTGAAGCTTTCTTT. Looking up the rest from reference TRBV29-1 and TRBJ1-1 gives the full variable domain: SAVISQKPSRDICQRGTSLTIQCQVDSQVTMMFWYRQQPGQSLTLIATANQGSEATYESGFVIDKFPISRPNLTFSTLTVSNMSPEDSSIYLCSVITGGTEAFFGQGTRLTVV.

V is TRBV7-8 and J is TRBJ2-5; D not resolved. The CDR3 runs to 13 residues. Germline V lookup: CDR1 SGHVS, CDR2 FQNEAQ. V was shortened by 1 base and J by 5 bases, with 8 bases between the two germline ends. This chain's CDR3 is CASSLGAEETQYF. In nucleotides, the CDR3 is TGTGCCAGCAGCTTAGGGGCCGAGGAGACCCAGTACTTC.

The CDR3 loop is CASSVVAGGQETQYF. The CDR3 coding sequence is TGTGCCAGCAGCGTAGTTGCGGGGGGCCAAGAGACCCAGTACTTC. This sequence joins TRBV9 and TRBJ2-5, with 8 bases lining up with TRBD2. This CDR3 has 15 amino acids. J lost 1 base, V lost 0 bases, and 2 bases had no gene match. The germline gives CDR1 SGDLS, CDR2 YYNGEE.

The rearrangement joins TRBV27 to TRBJ2-2; tentative D call: TRBD1 (6 bases). Germline V lookup: CDR1 MNHEY, CDR2 SMNVEV (reference sequence). The V end lost 6 bases, the J end lost 1 base, and 30 bases lay between the germline ends. This CDR3 comprises 21 residues. For the CDR3, the DNA is TGTGCCAGCAGCTCCAATTTATCGGGAAGGGGGAAACTCCTGAACACCGGGGAGCTGTTTTTT. Residues: CASSSNLSGRGKLLNTGELFF.

The chain employs TRBV2 and TRBJ1-5, with 8 bases lining up with TRBD1. V shed 4 bases, J shed 4 bases, and the junction held 3 bases outside the gene matches. The CDR3 is 14 amino acids. The V gene's germline CDR1 is SNHLY and CDR2 FYNNEI. CDR3 amino acids: CASSGTGNNQPQHF. CDR3 in DNA: TGTGCCAGCAGTGGGACAGGGAATAATCAGCCCCAGCATTTT.

This clone was counted only a few times. The rearrangement joins TRBV19 to TRBJ1-1, with D maybe TRBD1 (5 bases). The length of the CDR3 is 13 residues. CDR1 is LNHDA and CDR2 is SQIVND in the germline V gene (reference sequence). Trimming removed 8 bases from V and 0 bases from J, with 10 bases in between. The CDR3 protein is CASGKGMNTEAFF. Written as DNA, the CDR3 is TGTGCCAGTGGGAAGGGGATGAACACTGAAGCTTTCTTT. Drawing the rest from reference TRBV19 and TRBJ1-1, the complete variable domain is DGGITQSPKYLFRKEGQNVTLSCEQNLNHDAMYWYRQDPGQGLRLIYYSQIVNDFQKGDIAEGYSVSREKKESFPLTVTSAQKNPTAFYLCASGKGMNTEAFFGQGTRLTVV.

This clone has only a few counts. The gene calls are TRBV13 and TRBJ2-3, with TRBD2 as a possible D gene (7 bases). This CDR3 has 14 residues. Germline lookup yields CDR1 PRHDT and CDR2 FYEKMQ (reference sequence). With 4 bases removed from V and 4 bases from J, the gap between germline ends came to 12 bases. The CDR3 sequence is CASSYRGGPDTQYF. The CDR3 DNA reads as TGTGCCAGCAGCTACCGCGGGGGCCCAGATACGCAGTATTTT.

This rearrangement joins TRBV19 to TRBJ2-1; 7 nucleotides align to TRBD1. The CDR3 is 14 residues long. The V segment lost 8 bases and the J segment 2 bases; nucleotides outside the gene matches: 6. From germline, CDR1 is LNHDA and CDR2 SQIVND (reference sequence). CDR3 sequence: CASSQGPTYNEQFF. The CDR3 DNA is TGTGCCAGTTCACAGGGGCCTACCTACAATGAGCAGTTCTTC.

V gene TRBV4-3 combines with J gene TRBJ1-1, with 9 bases fitting TRBD1. J lost 9 bases, V lost 3 bases, and 5 bases had no gene match. The CDR3 contains 13 residues. Germline CDR1 and CDR2: LGHNA and YSLEER. Here the CDR3 reads CASSQGTGLKAFF. The CDR3, as DNA: TGCGCCAGCAGCCAGGGGACAGGGCTTAAAGCTTTCTTT.

V and J are TRBV4-2 and TRBJ2-3; 9 bases fit TRBD2. The V gene end was trimmed by 1 base and the J gene end by 4 bases; junction bases not matched to a gene: 9. Germline CDR1 LGHNA, CDR2 YNFKEQ. The CDR3 has 17 amino acids. The DNA of the CDR3 is TGTGCCAGCAGCCAAGGAGCGGGCGGGGGGGCCGCAGATACGCAGTATTTT. Translated: CASSQGAGGGAADTQYF.

This chain joins TRBV6-1 and TRBJ1-5; D unresolved. The CDR3 runs to 15 residues. Trimming pared 2 bases from V and 2 bases from J, leaving 10 bases between. The germline CDR1 and CDR2 sequences are MNHNS and SASEGT. CDR3 sequence: CASSELTGGNQPQHF. CDR3 in DNA: TGTGCCAGCAGTGAATTGACTGGAGGCAATCAGCCCCAGCATTTT.